The rows below give T cell receptor beta chains drawn from one sample of a study of graft-versus-host responses after intestinal transplantation. Clones were sequenced by immunoSEQ multiplex PCR, and TCRdb holds only the in-frame ones, with some missing. The profile covers about 120,000 clones, with 93% appearing a single time and 0.4% to 0.55% taken by the ten largest. What these receptors recognize is not known. The sequencing here drew on unstimulated CD8+ T cells sorted from spleen or lymph node cells, taken before intestinal transplant. The receptors shown here come from a human donor who received an intestinal transplant. Each CDR3 is given with its conserved first and last residue. A D gene is named only where the DNA matches it firmly. Where a row states a size, it is once, few, many or the class of an expanded clone; other rows omit it.

J gene,clone size,V gene,D gene,CDR3 DNA,CDR3 protein
TRBJ1-5,.,TRBV6-1,.,TGTGCCAGCAGTGAACGAGACAGGCACAATCAGCCCCAGCATTTT,CASSERDRHNQPQHF
TRBJ2-7,.,TRBV19,.,TGTGCCAGTAGTATCTTCGAGGGGCGCGAGCAGTACTTC,CASSIFEGREQYF
TRBJ1-3,.,TRBV5-1,TRBD1,TGCGCCAGCAGCTCGTCAGACAGGGCTGGAAACACCATATATTTT,CASSSSDRAGNTIYF
TRBJ2-5,once,TRBV27,TRBD1,TGTGCCAGCACGGAGACAGGGGGGGTAGAGACCCAGTACTTC,CASTETGGVETQYF
TRBJ2-3,.,TRBV27,TRBD2,TGTGCCAGCAGTTTACAGGGAGGGACCTATACGCAGTATTTT,CASSLQGGTYTQYF
TRBJ2-2,.,TRBV5-6,.,TGTGCCAGCAGCTTGTTTTCCGGGGAGCTGTTTTTT,CASSLFSGELFF
TRBJ2-1,.,TRBV9,.,TGTGCCAGCAGCGTAGGCTTAGGCCGGTTAAATGAGCAGTTCTTC,CASSVGLGRLNEQFF
TRBJ2-6,.,TRBV7-9,TRBD1,TGTGCCAGCAGTCAACGCCGGGACAGGGTTTTGGCTGGGGCCAACGTCCTGACTTTC,CASSQRRDRVLAGANVLTF
TRBJ2-3,.,TRBV5-6,TRBD2,TGTGCCAGCAGCCCCGGACTAGCGGGAGTTGATACGCAGTATTTT,CASSPGLAGVDTQYF
TRBJ2-3,once,TRBV27,.,TGTGCCAGCAGTTTGGCCTTGGGCAGACCTACAGCTGTAATCACAGATACGCAGTATTTT,CASSLALGRPTAVITDTQYF
TRBJ2-6,.,TRBV7-9,.,TGTGCCAGCAGCTTAGCGGTCGGGGGAATAGGCTCTGGGGCCAACGTCCTGACTTTC,CASSLAVGGIGSGANVLTF
TRBJ1-5,.,TRBV4-1,TRBD1,TGCGCCAGCAGCCAAGTCCCACAGGGGGACGGTCAGCCCCAGCATTTT,CASSQVPQGDGQPQHF
TRBJ1-4,few,TRBV6-7,.,TGTGCCAGCAGTTACCCCAGAGGGCTTAATGAAAAACTGTTTTTT,CASSYPRGLNEKLFF
TRBJ2-1,.,TRBV7-9,.,TGTGCCAGCAGCTTAGCGCTGGGCGTGAACAATGAGCAGTTCTTC,CASSLALGVNNEQFF
TRBJ2-1,.,TRBV6-5,.,TGTGCCAGCAGGAGATTTAAGATGGTTGAGCAGTTCTTC,CASRRFKMVEQFF
TRBJ2-1,.,TRBV27,.,TGTGCCAGCAGCCTGGGCCCGTATGAGCAGTTCTTC,CASSLGPYEQFF
TRBJ2-7,.,TRBV29-1,.,TGCAGCGTTGCGGCCTACTCCTACGAGCAGTACTTC,CSVAAYSYEQYF
TRBJ1-1,.,TRBV6-1,.,TGTGCCATCCCTTTTGGAAACACTGAAGCTTTCTTT,CAIPFGNTEAFF
TRBJ2-7,.,TRBV7-2,TRBD2,TGTGCCAGCAACCCCGCGGGGGGGGGTGGCTCCTACGAGCAGTACTTC,CASNPAGGGGSYEQYF
TRBJ1-2,.,TRBV13,.,TGTGCCAGCAGCTTAGGGGCCCGACCGCCGGGAGGCTACACCTTC,CASSLGARPPGGYTF
TRBJ2-1,.,TRBV11-2,TRBD2,TGTGCCAGCAGCTCAATTAGCGGGAGAGCGTACAATGAGCAGTTCTTC,CASSSISGRAYNEQFF
TRBJ2-1,.,TRBV19,.,TGTGCCAGTAGTCTCATGGGTAATGAGCAGTTCTTC,CASSLMGNEQFF
TRBJ1-2,.,TRBV2,.,TGTGCCAGCAGTGTGGAGGAGGGGACCAGGCTTAACTATGGCTACACCTTC,CASSVEEGTRLNYGYTF
TRBJ2-7,once,TRBV11-1,.,TGTGCCAGCAGCTTAGGTGTGGCATCCTACGAGCAGTACTTC,CASSLGVASYEQYF
TRBJ2-4,.,TRBV30,TRBD2,TGTGCCTGGAGGCACCTAGCGGCAGTGTTAAACATTCAGTACTTC,CAWRHLAAVLNIQYF
TRBJ2-7,.,TRBV6-1,.,TGTGCCAGCAGTGAACCCCACGAGCAGTACTTC,CASSEPHEQYF
TRBJ2-1,.,TRBV7-9,TRBD2,TGTGCCAGCAGCCCAGCCGGGACTAGGAGTGCCTACTACAATGAGCAGTTCTTC,CASSPAGTRSAYYNEQFF
TRBJ2-2,.,TRBV4-1,.,TGCGCCAGCAGCCCAGATAGGGCCGGGGAGCTGTTTTTT,CASSPDRAGELFF
TRBJ2-1,.,TRBV27,TRBD2,TGTGCCAGCAGTTCGGTAGCGGGATACAATGAGCAGTTCTTC,CASSSVAGYNEQFF
TRBJ2-6,.,TRBV9,.,TGTGCCAGCTCCGGGGCCAACGTCCTGACTTTC,CASSGANVLTF
TRBJ2-7,.,TRBV6-1,.,TGTGCCAGCAGTGAATCGTCCCTCTACGAGCAGTACTTC,CASSESSLYEQYF
TRBJ1-2,.,TRBV27,.,TGTGCCAGCAGTTTGGGCCGAAACTATGGCTACACCTTC,CASSLGRNYGYTF
TRBJ2-2,.,TRBV27,.,TGTGCCAGCAGTTTGCGGGACACCGGGGAGCTGTTTTTT,CASSLRDTGELFF
TRBJ2-1,once,TRBV27,.,TGTGCCAGCAGTTTAGGTGGGAGCGCAAATGAGCAGTTCTTC,CASSLGGSANEQFF
TRBJ2-2,.,TRBV29-1,.,TGCAGCGTTGAGGTTAGCGGATCGAACACCGGGGAGCTGTTTTTT,CSVEVSGSNTGELFF
TRBJ1-3,.,TRBV9,TRBD1,TGTGCCAGCAGCGTAGGGACAGGGTACGGAAACACCATATATTTT,CASSVGTGYGNTIYF